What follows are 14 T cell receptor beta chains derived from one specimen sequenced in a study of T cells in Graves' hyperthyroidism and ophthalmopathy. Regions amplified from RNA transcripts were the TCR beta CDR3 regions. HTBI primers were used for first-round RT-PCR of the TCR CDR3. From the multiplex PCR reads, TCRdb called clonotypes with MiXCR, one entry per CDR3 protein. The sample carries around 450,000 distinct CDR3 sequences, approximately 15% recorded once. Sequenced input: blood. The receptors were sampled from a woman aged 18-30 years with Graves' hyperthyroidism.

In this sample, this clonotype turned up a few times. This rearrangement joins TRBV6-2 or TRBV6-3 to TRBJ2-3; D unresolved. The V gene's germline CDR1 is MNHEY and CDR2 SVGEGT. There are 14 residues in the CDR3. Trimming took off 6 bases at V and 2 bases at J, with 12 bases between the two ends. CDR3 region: CASRLYHATDTQYF. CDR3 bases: TGTGCCAGCAGACTATACCACGCCACAGATACGCAGTATTTT.

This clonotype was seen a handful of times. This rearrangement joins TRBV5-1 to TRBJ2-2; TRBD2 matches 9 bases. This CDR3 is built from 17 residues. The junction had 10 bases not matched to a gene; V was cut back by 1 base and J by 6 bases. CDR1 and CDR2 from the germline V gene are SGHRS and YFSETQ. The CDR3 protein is CASSLPTTSGSAGELFF. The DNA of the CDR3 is TGCGCCAGCAGCTTGCCCACGACTAGCGGAAGCGCCGGGGAGCTGTTTTTT.

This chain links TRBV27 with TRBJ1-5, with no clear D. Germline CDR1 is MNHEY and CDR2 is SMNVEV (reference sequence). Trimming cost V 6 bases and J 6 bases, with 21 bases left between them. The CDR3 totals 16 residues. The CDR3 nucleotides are TGTGCCAGCAGACTCAGGTACAGAACGGGGTTTCAGCCCCAGCATTTT. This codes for CASRLRYRTGFQPQHF.

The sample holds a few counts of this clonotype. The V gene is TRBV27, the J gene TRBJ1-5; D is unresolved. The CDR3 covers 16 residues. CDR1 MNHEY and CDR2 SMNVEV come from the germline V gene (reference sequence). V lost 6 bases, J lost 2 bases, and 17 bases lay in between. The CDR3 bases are TGTGCCAGCAGGATACCCCCCCGAGGCGGCAATCAGCCCCAGCATTTT. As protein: CASRIPPRGGNQPQHF.

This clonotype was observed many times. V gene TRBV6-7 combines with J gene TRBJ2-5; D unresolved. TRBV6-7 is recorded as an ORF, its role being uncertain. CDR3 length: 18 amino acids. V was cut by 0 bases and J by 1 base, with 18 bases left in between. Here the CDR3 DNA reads TGTGCCAGCAGTTACTCCCCGGCTAGAGATCCCCTCCAAGAGACCCAGTACTTC. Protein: CASSYSPARDPLQETQYF.

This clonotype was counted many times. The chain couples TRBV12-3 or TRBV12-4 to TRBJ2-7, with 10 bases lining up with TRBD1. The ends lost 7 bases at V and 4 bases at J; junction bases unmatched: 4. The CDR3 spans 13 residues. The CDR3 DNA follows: TGTGCCAGCACTCCGGGACAGGGGTACGAGCAGTACTTC. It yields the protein CASTPGQGYEQYF.

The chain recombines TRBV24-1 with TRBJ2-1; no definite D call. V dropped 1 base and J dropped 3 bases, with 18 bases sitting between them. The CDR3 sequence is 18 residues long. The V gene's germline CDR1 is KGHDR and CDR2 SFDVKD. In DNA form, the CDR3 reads TGTGCCACCAGTGATTTTAGCCCCAGATTTGGAGACTACAATGAGCAGTTCTTC. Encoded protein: CATSDFSPRFGDYNEQFF.

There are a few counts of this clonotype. CDR3 nucleotides: TGTGCCAGCAGTTCCCCGCTAGGACAGGGTTCCTACAATGAGCAGTTCTTC. Its protein is CASSSPLGQGSYNEQFF. This chain joins TRBV6-1 and TRBJ2-1; 8 bases agree with TRBD1. CDR1 is MNHNS and CDR2 is SASEGT in the germline V gene. V was clipped by 5 bases and J by 1 base; unmatched bases: 10. The CDR3 loop spans 17 amino acids.

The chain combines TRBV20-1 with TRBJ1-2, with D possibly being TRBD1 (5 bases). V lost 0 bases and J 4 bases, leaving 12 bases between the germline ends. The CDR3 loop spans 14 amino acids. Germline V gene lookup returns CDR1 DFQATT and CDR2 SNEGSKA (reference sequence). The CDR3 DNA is TGCAGTGCTAGAGATCCCCACAGGCCCTATGGCTACACCTTC. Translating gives CSARDPHRPYGYTF.

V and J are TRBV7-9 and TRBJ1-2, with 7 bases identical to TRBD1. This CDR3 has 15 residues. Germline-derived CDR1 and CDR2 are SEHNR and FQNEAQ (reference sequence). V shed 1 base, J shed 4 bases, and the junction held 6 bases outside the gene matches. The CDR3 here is CASSLEEGQSYGYTF. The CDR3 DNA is TGTGCCAGCAGCTTAGAAGAGGGACAGTCCTATGGCTACACCTTC.

CDR3 region: CASSDGDEQFF. In DNA, the CDR3 is TGTGCCAGCTCGGACGGGGATGAGCAGTTCTTC. This chain joins TRBV9 and TRBJ2-1, with a weak D call TRBD2 (5 bases). CDR3 length: 11 amino acids. Trimming pared 7 bases from V and 8 bases from J, leaving 10 bases between. Germline lookup yields CDR1 SGDLS and CDR2 YYNGEE.

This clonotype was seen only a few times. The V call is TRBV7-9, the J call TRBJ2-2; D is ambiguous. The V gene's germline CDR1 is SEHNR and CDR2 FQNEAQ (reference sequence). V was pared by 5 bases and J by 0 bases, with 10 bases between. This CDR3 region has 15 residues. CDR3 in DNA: TGTGCCAGCAGCCTCGGAGCTTCGAACACCGGGGAGCTGTTTTTT. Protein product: CASSLGASNTGELFF.

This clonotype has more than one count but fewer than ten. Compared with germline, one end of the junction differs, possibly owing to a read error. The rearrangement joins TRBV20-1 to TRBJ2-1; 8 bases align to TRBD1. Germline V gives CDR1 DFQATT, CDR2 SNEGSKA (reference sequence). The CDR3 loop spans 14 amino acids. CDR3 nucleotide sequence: TGCAGTGTCCCGACAGGGGACGCCTACAATGAGCAGTCCTTC. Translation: CSVPTGDAYNEQSF.

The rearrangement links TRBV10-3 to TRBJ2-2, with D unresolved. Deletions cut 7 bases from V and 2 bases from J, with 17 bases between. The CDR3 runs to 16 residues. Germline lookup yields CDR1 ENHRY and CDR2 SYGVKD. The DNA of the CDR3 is TGTGCCATCAATTTATCGGTGGCAGGCAACACCGGGGAGCTGTTTTTT. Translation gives CAINLSVAGNTGELFF.